The present T cell receptor beta chain was sequenced within a study of T cell changes during pregnancy in multiple sclerosis (dated by TCRdb to about 2019). About the full investigation: The study examined how the T cell repertoire changed over the course of pregnancy in women with multiple sclerosis.

V lost 8 bases and J lost 3 bases, and the count of bases not matched to a germline gene is 17. Measured from the cysteine to the phenylalanine, the CDR3 is 17 residues long. The CDR3 DNA has 51 bases and is translated from base 1. The germline V gene specifies MDHEN as CDR1 and SYDVKM as CDR2. About this clone itself: Its antigen remains undetermined. One base away there is no much larger clone; base qualities are not given.

Receptor amplification or capture employed the immunoSEQ multiplex PCR assay. TCRdb's version of the immuneACCESS table is confined to in-frame rearrangements and falls short of the full clone set. An unresolved V gene accounts for under half of the shortfall where checked; the remainder is of unknown origin. Across this sample there are tens of thousands of clones, with 90% to 95% seen only once. The ten largest make up roughly 2.2% of the sample. The sequencing used peripheral blood, collected in the third trimester of pregnancy. This TCR was recovered from a female donor with multiple sclerosis, enrolled in a pregnancy study. The rearranged segments are TRBV28 and TRBJ2-3; 7 central nucleotides agree with TRBD2. In nucleotides, the sequence is TGTGCCAGCCTCGCCGGGAGGCCCCCCTTTAGGACAGATACGCAGTATTTT. Protein translation: CASLAGRPPFRTDTQYF.